This T cell receptor beta chain was documented in a study of shared clonotypes between healthy human individuals. Using immunoSEQ multiplex PCR, the repertoire was profiled, and TCRdb retains in-frame clones only, with some absent. The table has some 1,600,000 clones, approximately 98% seen once. This clone was detected only once. From germline, CDR1 is MDHEN and CDR2 SYDVKM. This CDR3 contains 15 residues. V gave up 6 bases and J gave up 2 bases, with 15 bases separating them. The sequencing input was naive CD4+ T cells sorted from blood. The subset is: CD45RA+ positively selected. V and J are TRBV28 and TRBJ2-3; D unresolved. The source of this sequence is a man aged 25 to 45 in good health. The CDR3 loop reads CASSLGPAPTDTQYF. Written as DNA, the CDR3 is TGTGCCAGCAGCCTAGGCCCAGCCCCCACAGATACGCAGTATTTT.